Listed here are 7 T cell receptor beta chains from one sample, sequenced in a study of blood T cell repertoires in COVID-19. The protocol was immunoSEQ multiplex PCR, while the TCRdb copy is restricted to in-frame clones and leaves out a portion. Of under 90,000 clones listed, roughly 90% were seen once; the top ten hold less than 3%. Sequencing used peripheral blood. The receptors come from a man aged 65 to 79 with active or convalescent COVID-19.

This sequence joins TRBV19 and TRBJ1-4, with TRBD1 matching over 7 bases. The germline CDR1 and CDR2 sequences are LNHDA and SQIVND (reference sequence). The CDR3 covers 14 residues. V trimming: 6 bases; J trimming: 3 bases; junction bases outside the gene matches: 4. The CDR3: CASREGQPNEKLFF. As DNA, the CDR3 is TGTGCCAGTAGAGAGGGACAGCCTAATGAAAAACTGTTTTTT.

This clone came up a few times. This chain uses TRBV3-1 (or the pseudogene TRBV3-2) with TRBJ2-2, with TRBD2 matching over 9 bases. The V gene end was trimmed by 4 bases and the J gene end by 3 bases; junction bases not matched to a gene: 12. This CDR3 is 18 amino acids long. CDR1 is LGHDT, CDR2 YNNKEL, per germline (reference sequence). As DNA, the CDR3 is TGTGCCAGCAGCCTTAGGCTAGCGGGAAGAGGGCACACCGGGGAGCTGTTTTTT. It encodes CASSLRLAGRGHTGELFF.

V and J are TRBV5-1 and TRBJ1-4; possibly TRBD1 for D (6 bases). Germline V lookup: CDR1 SGHRS, CDR2 YFSETQ. V lost 2 bases and J lost 8, with 22 bases in between. CDR3 size: 17 residues. The CDR3 region has the DNA TGCGCCAGCAGCTTTACCCATATCCAGGGGAGAAGCGAAAAACTGTTTTTT. This translates into CASSFTHIQGRSEKLFF. The whole variable domain, filled in from reference TRBV5-1 and TRBJ1-4, reads KAGVTQTPRYLIKTRGQQVTLSCSPISGHRSVSWYQQTPGQGLQFLFEYFSETQRNKGNFPGRFSGRQFSNSRSEMNVSTLELGDSALYLCASSFTHIQGRSEKLFFGSGTQLSVL.

The genes are TRBV9 and TRBJ2-2; 16 nucleotides agree with TRBD2. The germline V gene has CDR1 SGDLS and CDR2 YYNGEE. The CDR3 runs 18 residues. Trimming cost V 4 bases and J 0 bases; bases outside gene matches: 3. The CDR3 sequence: CASSSGLAGGTNTGELFF. Written as DNA, the CDR3 is TGTGCCAGCAGCTCGGGACTAGCGGGAGGGACGAACACCGGGGAGCTGTTTTTT.

The V gene is TRBV2, the J gene TRBJ1-5; 7 positions match TRBD1. CDR1 and CDR2 (germline): SNHLY, FYNNEI. V shed 7 bases and J 6 bases; nucleotides not matched to a gene: 9. This CDR3 has 14 residues. In nucleotides, the CDR3 is TGTGCCAGCACCCGGGACAGCGCCATTCAGCCCCAGCATTTT. Amino acids: CASTRDSAIQPQHF.

The chain recombines TRBV30 with TRBJ2-5; tentatively, D is TRBD2 (5 bases). Trimming cost V 5 bases and J 5 bases, with 12 bases left between them. The CDR3 spans 12 residues. Germline assignment: CDR1 GTSNPN and CDR2 SVGIG (reference sequence). This chain's CDR3 is CAWAPRGETQYF. The DNA for the CDR3 is TGTGCCTGGGCCCCTAGAGGGGAGACCCAGTACTTC.

The V call is TRBV27, the J call TRBJ2-3; 12 nucleotides line up with TRBD2. This CDR3 has 15 amino acids. Trimming at V came to 0 bases and at J to 9 bases, leaving 4 bases not matched to a gene. Germline lookup yields CDR1 MNHEY and CDR2 SMNVEV (reference sequence). Here the CDR3 DNA reads TGTGCCAGCAGTTTATCACTAGCGGGAGGAAGGACGCAGTATTTT. Its translation: CASSLSLAGGRTQYF.